This T cell receptor (beta chain) was identified in a study of breast tumors, draining lymph nodes, adjacent tissues. The study, taken as a whole, reports: Most tumor T cells seemingly derive from lymph node, then expand in tumor. Tumors had less TCR diversity than lymph nodes, more than nontumor tissue. Tumor T cell lymph node origin was a supported hypothesis, not proven.

The CDR3 is 15 residues long. CDR1 DFQATT and CDR2 SNEGSKA come from the germline V gene (reference sequence). V lost 0 bases to trimming and J lost 2 bases; unmatched junction nucleotides: 7. Each CDR3 protein is one row after TCRdb ran MiXCR on the multiplex PCR reads. The repertoire consists of over 60,000 distinct CDR3 sequences, with approximately 45% occurring once and the leading ten covering about 8%. Turning to this clonotype: Antigen: not known. A much larger clonotype is one base distant, so this may be a read error.

This TCR was recovered from a female donor with breast cancer. Some clones in this sample may be carry-over from other donors' samples. Sequenced: breast tumor tissue. This chain uses TRBV20-1 with TRBJ2-7; TRBD2 agrees at 7 bases. The DNA of the CDR3 is TGCAGTGCTAGAGATTCGAGCGGGAACCCCTACGAGCAGTACTTC. This encodes CSARDSSGNPYEQYF.